The entry below gives a single TCR beta chain sequence along with its context. The sample originates from a study of T cells in Graves' hyperthyroidism and ophthalmopathy. Amplification of TCR beta CDR3 regions was performed using RNA transcripts as template. HTBI primers were employed in a first-round RT-PCR of the TCR CDR3. TCRdb re-analysed the multiplex PCR reads in MiXCR, keeping a single row per CDR3 protein. The sample contains approximately 620,000 distinct CDR3 sequences, 16% of which appear only once. The germline V gene encodes CDR1 SQVTM and CDR2 ANQGSEA. This CDR3 region has 14 residues. V was clipped by 4 bases and J by 0 bases; unmatched bases: 1.

The chain couples TRBV29-1 to TRBJ2-2, with 8 bases fitting TRBD1. Sequenced material: blood. The clonotype was recovered from a woman aged 40-49 years with Graves' ophthalmopathy. The CDR3 DNA reads TGCAGCGTTGCGGACAGGGCGAACACCGGGGAGCTGTTTTTT. It encodes CSVADRANTGELFF.